The 31 T cell receptor beta chains presented below share a single source sample, sequenced in a study of blood T cell repertoires in COVID-19. Clones were sequenced by immunoSEQ multiplex PCR, and TCRdb holds only the in-frame ones, with some missing. The table includes about 200,000 clones, around 90% detected once. Sequencing used peripheral blood. These receptor sequences come from a man aged 50 to 60 with acute or convalescent COVID-19.

The chain employs TRBV5-1 and TRBJ2-6; no definite D call. This CDR3 region has 15 residues. V was cut by 4 bases and J by 0 bases, with 8 bases left in between. Germline V gives CDR1 SGHRS, CDR2 YFSETQ. In DNA, the CDR3 is TGCGCCAGCAGCCTGGTACTCTCTGGGGCCAACGTCCTGACTTTC. Translated, it gives CASSLVLSGANVLTF. Together with reference TRBV5-1 and TRBJ2-6, the CDR3 gives the full variable domain: KAGVTQTPRYLIKTRGQQVTLSCSPISGHRSVSWYQQTPGQGLQFLFEYFSETQRNKGNFPGRFSGRQFSNSRSEMNVSTLELGDSALYLCASSLVLSGANVLTFGAGSRLTVL.

The V and J genes are TRBV27 and TRBJ2-7; D ambiguous. There are 14 residues in the CDR3. V lost 2 bases and J lost 0, with 8 bases in between. Germline V gene lookup returns CDR1 MNHEY and CDR2 SMNVEV (reference sequence). The CDR3 DNA reads TGTGCCAGCAGTTTACGCACTCACTCCTACGAGCAGTACTTC. Translated: CASSLRTHSYEQYF.

V usage is TRBV4-2 and J usage is TRBJ1-2, with TRBD1 matching over 12 bases. CDR3 length: 18 amino acids. The junction had 13 bases not matched to a gene; V was cut back by 0 bases and J by 8 bases. Germline CDR1 reads LGHNA; CDR2 reads YNFKEQ. Written as DNA, the CDR3 is TGTGCCAGCAGCCAAGATAGCGGGACAGGGGGCGCCGCAAGGGGCTACACCTTC. The encoded protein is CASSQDSGTGGAARGYTF.

The genes are TRBV4-3 and TRBJ1-1, with D unclear. The germline V and J ends were trimmed by 0 bases and 1 base, with 6 bases remaining between them. From germline, CDR1 is LGHNA and CDR2 YSLEER. The CDR3 totals 14 residues. DNA for the CDR3: TGCGCCAGCAGCCAAGATTCGGGGAACACTGAAGCTTTCTTT. It codes for CASSQDSGNTEAFF.

DNA for the CDR3: TGTGCCATCAGTGAGAGGACTAGCGGGAGACGGAGGAAGACCCAGTACTTC. Protein sequence: CAISERTSGRRRKTQYF. The chain has TRBV10-3 and TRBJ2-5, with 13 positions matching TRBD2. This CDR3 has 17 residues. The V gene's germline CDR1 is ENHRY and CDR2 SYGVKD. With V trimmed by 2 bases and J by 6 bases, 9 bases remained unmatched.

The V call is TRBV6-2 or TRBV6-3, the J call TRBJ1-2, with a tentative D call TRBD1 (6 bases). Germline loops: CDR1 MNHEY, CDR2 SVGEGT. V lost 4 bases, J lost 6 bases, and 15 bases lay in between. The CDR3 extends over 14 amino acids. The DNA of the CDR3 is TGTGCCAGCAGTTCCCACAGGGACCTCGATGGCTACACCTTC. Protein: CASSSHRDLDGYTF.

The chain couples TRBV16 to TRBJ1-2; D not resolved. The germline V gene has CDR1 KGHSY and CDR2 FQNENV. The ends were cut back, 2 bases at V and 0 bases at J, with 4 bases in the middle. This CDR3 is 13 amino acids long. CDR3 region: CASSQGSNYGYTF. The CDR3 DNA follows: TGTGCCAGCAGCCAAGGCTCTAACTATGGCTACACCTTC.

V and J are TRBV5-1 and TRBJ1-1; 8 bases are a match to TRBD1. The CDR3 runs 18 residues. With V trimmed by 4 bases and J by 1 base, 15 bases remained unmatched. CDR1 SGHRS and CDR2 YFSETQ come from the germline V gene. This CDR3 is CASSPPLDRDESNTEAFF. In DNA, the CDR3 is TGCGCCAGCAGCCCTCCCTTGGACAGGGACGAGTCGAACACTGAAGCTTTCTTT.

V usage is TRBV5-1 and J usage is TRBJ2-2, with TRBD1 matching over 9 bases. Germline CDR1 and CDR2: SGHRS and YFSETQ. The junction had 9 bases not matched to a gene; V was cut back by 4 bases and J by 2 bases. The CDR3 extends over 17 amino acids. CDR3 amino acids: CASSLSTGGANTGELFF. CDR3 DNA: TGCGCCAGCAGCCTAAGTACAGGGGGCGCTAACACCGGGGAGCTGTTTTTT. The variable domain in full, completed from reference TRBV5-1 and TRBJ2-2, reads KAGVTQTPRYLIKTRGQQVTLSCSPISGHRSVSWYQQTPGQGLQFLFEYFSETQRNKGNFPGRFSGRQFSNSRSEMNVSTLELGDSALYLCASSLSTGGANTGELFFGEGSRLTVL.

The chain combines TRBV28 with TRBJ1-6, with D uncertain. CDR3 length: 11 amino acids. Germline assignment: CDR1 MDHEN and CDR2 SYDVKM. The V end lost 5 bases, the J end lost 14 bases, and 10 bases lay between the germline ends. As DNA, the CDR3 is TGTGCCAGCAGTAACCGGTTCTCCCTCCACTTT. Translating it yields CASSNRFSLHF. Looking up the rest from reference TRBV28 and TRBJ1-6 gives the full variable domain: DVKVTQSSRYLVKRTGEKVFLECVQDMDHENMFWYRQDPGLGLRLIYFSYDVKMKEKGDIPEGYSVSREKKERFSLILESASTNQTSMYLCASSNRFSLHFGNGTRLTVT.

This clone was observed a single time. This chain uses TRBV27 with TRBJ1-2; weak D call: TRBD1 (6 bases). The CDR3 is made up of 15 amino acids. The V gene's germline CDR1 is MNHEY and CDR2 SMNVEV (reference sequence). V was pared by 3 bases and J by 5 bases, with 16 bases between. The CDR3 here is CASSFRQDPVYGYTF. In DNA form, the CDR3 reads TGTGCCAGCAGTTTCCGACAGGACCCAGTTTATGGCTACACCTTC.

V gene TRBV7-3 combines with J gene TRBJ2-5; 10 bases map to TRBD2. The CDR3 consists of 15 residues. The germline gives CDR1 SGHTA, CDR2 FQGTGA. The trim removed 2 bases at V and 5 bases at J, leaving 5 bases unmatched. CDR3: CASSLQRGGPETQYF. CDR3 DNA: TGTGCCAGCAGCTTACAGCGGGGGGGGCCGGAGACCCAGTACTTC.

This clone has just a few counts. The V call is TRBV7-9, the J call TRBJ2-2; perhaps TRBD2 as D (5 bases). Germline V gene data show CDR1 as SEHNR and CDR2 as FQNEAQ (reference sequence). The V gene lost 0 bases and the J gene lost 7 bases, with 15 bases spanning the gap. The CDR3 is made up of 16 amino acids. CDR3 in amino acids: CASSLATGPSGGELFF. For the CDR3, the DNA is TGTGCCAGCAGCTTAGCTACCGGACCCAGCGGCGGGGAGCTGTTTTTT.

The sample holds a few counts of this clone. The chain carries TRBV9 and TRBJ1-5, with no clear D. Trimming stripped 0 bases from V and 0 bases from J, with 19 bases between. The CDR3 is 19 amino acids. Germline CDR1 SGDLS, CDR2 YYNGEE. As DNA, the CDR3 is TGTGCCAGCAGCGTAGCTACTGACTTACCCGGGGATAGCAATCAGCCCCAGCATTTT. Translation gives CASSVATDLPGDSNQPQHF.

The chain has TRBV5-1 and TRBJ2-1; 9 positions match TRBD2. The germline CDR1 and CDR2 sequences are SGHRS and YFSETQ. The ends lost 0 bases at V and 10 bases at J; junction bases unmatched: 8. The CDR3 runs 15 residues. This CDR3 is CASSLEGGRASEQFF. DNA for the CDR3: TGCGCCAGCAGCTTGGAAGGCGGGAGGGCCTCAGAGCAGTTCTTC. Variable domain in full (rest from reference TRBV5-1 and TRBJ2-1): KAGVTQTPRYLIKTRGQQVTLSCSPISGHRSVSWYQQTPGQGLQFLFEYFSETQRNKGNFPGRFSGRQFSNSRSEMNVSTLELGDSALYLCASSLEGGRASEQFFGPGTRLTVL.

The V call is TRBV3-1 (or the pseudogene TRBV3-2), the J call TRBJ2-1, with TRBD2 matching over 9 bases. V trimming: 4 bases; J trimming: 6 bases; junction bases outside the gene matches: 7. This CDR3 comprises 15 residues. From germline, CDR1 is LGHDT and CDR2 YNNKEL (reference sequence). The CDR3 loop reads CASSLMRGGPNEQFF. CDR3 coding DNA: TGTGCCAGCAGCCTGATGCGGGGGGGCCCCAATGAGCAGTTCTTC.

The chain employs TRBV5-1 and TRBJ1-1; D may be TRBD1 (5 bases). CDR3 size: 13 residues. The germline V gene has CDR1 SGHRS and CDR2 YFSETQ. Trimming took 4 bases from V and 2 from J, leaving 9 bases between them. The CDR3: CASSAGENTEAFF. The CDR3 DNA sequence: TGCGCCAGCAGCGCGGGGGAAAACACTGAAGCTTTCTTT. The full variable domain, in which reference TRBV5-1 and TRBJ1-1 provide the parts outside the CDR3, is KAGVTQTPRYLIKTRGQQVTLSCSPISGHRSVSWYQQTPGQGLQFLFEYFSETQRNKGNFPGRFSGRQFSNSRSEMNVSTLELGDSALYLCASSAGENTEAFFGQGTRLTVV.

J is TRBJ2-2 and V is TRBV7-2, with D possibly matching TRBD2 (6 bases). The CDR3 covers 15 residues. Germline loops: CDR1 SGHTA, CDR2 FQGNSA. V was shortened by 7 bases and J by 1 base, with 13 bases between the two germline ends. CDR3 in DNA: TGTGCCAGCACGGCGGAGGGGCTGAACACCGGGGAGCTGTTTTTT. It yields the protein CASTAEGLNTGELFF.

CDR3 residues: CASSLAGETDTQYF. As DNA, the CDR3 is TGTGCCAGCAGCTTAGCGGGGGAGACAGATACGCAGTATTTT. This chain connects TRBV11-3 to TRBJ2-3; weak D call: TRBD2 (6 bases). Germline V gene sequence: CDR1 SGHNT, CDR2 YENEEA. The CDR3 consists of 14 residues. V was clipped by 1 base and J by 3 bases, with 8 bases between them.

The rearrangement uses TRBV4-2 and TRBJ2-7; 7 nucleotides line up with TRBD2. Germline V gene data show CDR1 as LGHNA and CDR2 as YNFKEQ. The CDR3 contains 16 residues. With V trimmed by 4 bases and J by 3 bases, 12 bases remained unmatched. The CDR3 coding sequence is TGTGCCAGCAGCCCTGGGGGGGGTAGCGGGTTCTACGAGCAGTACTTC. Translating it yields CASSPGGGSGFYEQYF.

This sequence joins TRBV7-3 and TRBJ2-1, with 13 positions matching TRBD2. J lost 5 bases, V lost 2 bases, and 6 bases had no gene match. Germline CDR1 and CDR2: SGHTA and FQGTGA. This CDR3 has 17 amino acids. CDR3 sequence reads: CASSLALAGGPDNEQFF. Written as DNA, the CDR3 is TGTGCCAGCAGCTTAGCACTAGCGGGAGGGCCTGACAATGAGCAGTTCTTC. Drawing the rest from reference TRBV7-3 and TRBJ2-1, the complete variable domain is GAGVSQTPSNKVTEKGKYVELRCDPISGHTALYWYRQSLGQGPEFLIYFQGTGAADDSGLPNDRFFAVRPEGSVSTLKIQRTERGDSAVYLCASSLALAGGPDNEQFFGPGTRLTVL.

The chain employs TRBV6-5 and TRBJ2-5; tentatively, D is TRBD1 (6 bases). Trimming removed 6 bases from V and 5 bases from J, with 13 bases in between. Germline lookup yields CDR1 MNHEY and CDR2 SVGAGI. The CDR3 spans 13 residues. The CDR3 here is CASRMAGVETQYF. The CDR3 DNA reads TGTGCCAGCAGGATGGCAGGGGTGGAGACCCAGTACTTC.

This chain uses TRBV6-2 or TRBV6-3 with TRBJ2-7; 8 bases align to TRBD1. The CDR3 is made up of 16 amino acids. The germline CDR1 and CDR2 sequences are MNHEY and SVGEGT. Unmatched junction bases numbered 12, after V lost 5 bases and J lost 3 bases. The CDR3 here is CASSDRGQEFIYEQYF. DNA for the CDR3: TGTGCCAGCAGTGACCGGGGACAGGAGTTTATCTACGAGCAGTACTTC.

V is TRBV15 and J is TRBJ1-2; weak D call: TRBD1 (6 bases). Germline values: CDR1 LNHNV, CDR2 YYDKDF (reference sequence). The CDR3 loop spans 14 amino acids. The V end was cut by 4 bases, the J end by 3 bases, with 12 bases between. CDR3 residues: CATSTGQRYYGYTF. The CDR3 DNA reads as TGTGCCACCAGCACCGGACAGAGGTACTATGGCTACACCTTC.

The chain recombines TRBV27 with TRBJ1-2; maybe TRBD1 (6 bases). The CDR3 has 17 residues. V was clipped by 5 bases and J by 4 bases, with 23 bases between them. CDR1 is MNHEY, CDR2 SMNVEV, per germline (reference sequence). CDR3 DNA: TGTGCCAGCAGTCCCCGGGGAGGGGGGGGATCGGGCTATGGCTACACCTTC. Translated: CASSPRGGGGSGYGYTF.

The chain employs TRBV20-1 and TRBJ2-1, with D possibly matching TRBD2 (6 bases). Trimming pared 3 bases from V and 3 bases from J, leaving 12 bases between. Per the germline V gene, CDR1 is DFQATT and CDR2 is SNEGSKA (reference sequence). The CDR3 is 14 residues long. CDR3 loop: CSASLGTFYNEQFF. The CDR3, as DNA: TGCAGTGCTAGTTTGGGGACTTTCTACAATGAGCAGTTCTTC.

This clone was detected once. The chain links TRBV4-1 to TRBJ2-5, with TRBD2 identical over 9 bases. The J segment lost 3 bases and the V segment lost 2 bases, leaving 4 bases of the junction unmatched. The germline V gene encodes CDR1 MGHRA and CDR2 YSYEKL. The CDR3 length is 15 residues. The CDR3 region has the DNA TGCGCCAGCAGCCAAAGGTCTAGCGGGAAAGAGACCCAGTACTTC. Amino acid sequence: CASSQRSSGKETQYF.

This CDR3 reads CASSLGPDRGIQPQHF. CDR3 nucleotides: TGTGCCAGCAGCTTAGGTCCGGACAGGGGGATTCAGCCCCAGCATTTT. This chain joins TRBV7-9 and TRBJ1-5, with 10 bases matching TRBD1. J gave up 6 bases and V 1 base, and 6 bases lay outside the gene matches. This CDR3 has 16 amino acids. Germline CDR1 reads SEHNR; CDR2 reads FQNEAQ (reference sequence).

The chain has TRBV7-3 and TRBJ2-2; 8 positions agree with TRBD1. The CDR3 totals 17 residues. CDR1 and CDR2 from the germline V gene are SGHTA and FQGTGA. J lost 0 bases, V lost 4 bases, and 7 bases had no gene match. As DNA, the CDR3 is TGTGCCAGCAGCTCGCGGACAGGGACGGCGAACACCGGGGAGCTGTTTTTT. It yields the protein CASSSRTGTANTGELFF.

The genes are TRBV4-1 and TRBJ2-2; 7 bases fit TRBD2. CDR1 is MGHRA, CDR2 YSYEKL, per germline. The CDR3 contains 15 residues. The V gene end was trimmed by 5 bases and the J gene end by 6 bases; junction bases not matched to a gene: 9. The CDR3, as DNA: TGCGCCAGCAGCAAGATGGGGGAGGGGTCCGGGGAGCTGTTTTTT. Translation: CASSKMGEGSGELFF.

This clone was counted a single time. The V and J genes are TRBV3-1 (or the pseudogene TRBV3-2) and TRBJ1-1, with D tentatively TRBD1 (6 bases). This CDR3 is built from 13 residues. Germline loops: CDR1 LGHDT, CDR2 YNNKEL (reference sequence). V lost 2 bases and J lost 5, with 9 bases in between. As DNA, the CDR3 is TGTGCCAGCAGCCAATTTACAGGGACTGAAGCTTTCTTT. It specifies CASSQFTGTEAFF.